This entry lists 7 T cell receptor beta chains sequenced from one sample in a study of shared clonotypes between healthy human individuals. The protocol was immunoSEQ multiplex PCR, while the TCRdb copy is restricted to in-frame clones and leaves out a portion. This sample has over a million clones, with 96% found just once. Sample: naive CD4+ T cells sorted from blood. Subset given: CD45RA+ positively selected. The receptors come from a young man in good health.

The rearrangement joins TRBV6-1 to TRBJ2-7; D is unclear. This CDR3 comprises 11 residues. The V gene lost 7 bases and the J gene lost 5 bases, with 9 bases spanning the gap. Germline V CDR1 and CDR2: MNHNS, SASEGT. The chain's CDR3 is CASTGLDEQYF. For the CDR3, the DNA is TGTGCCAGCACTGGGTTGGACGAGCAGTACTTC.

This sequence joins TRBV2 and TRBJ2-2, with a weak D call TRBD1 (6 bases). CDR1 is SNHLY, CDR2 FYNNEI, per germline. The length of the CDR3 is 13 residues. The ends were cut back, 7 bases at V and 6 bases at J, with 12 bases in the middle. The CDR3 DNA reads as TGTGCCAGCATCTACCACAGGGCCGGGGAGCTGTTTTTT. Encoded protein: CASIYHRAGELFF.

V and J are TRBV11-2 and TRBJ1-4; D uncertain. Germline V gives CDR1 SGHAT, CDR2 FQNNGV. V was pared by 5 bases and J by 0 bases, with 10 bases between. This CDR3 comprises 15 residues. CDR3 loop: CASSVESATNEKLFF. CDR3 coding DNA: TGTGCCAGCAGCGTCGAGTCTGCAACTAATGAAAAACTGTTTTTT.

The gene calls are TRBV5-1 and TRBJ2-5; 10 nucleotides line up with TRBD2. Losses at the gene ends were 4 bases for V and 5 bases for J; bases not matched to a gene: 11. In germline, CDR1 is SGHRS, CDR2 YFSETQ. The CDR3 runs to 16 residues. CDR3 sequence: CASSPSSGRGDETQYF. CDR3 DNA: TGCGCCAGCAGCCCCTCTAGCGGGAGAGGTGACGAGACCCAGTACTTC.

This clone occurred a few times. The gene calls are TRBV28 and TRBJ1-2; no reliable D call. Germline lookup yields CDR1 MDHEN and CDR2 SYDVKM. The CDR3 is 12 residues long. With 7 bases removed from V and 8 bases from J, the gap between germline ends came to 14 bases. This CDR3 is CASTRLTGGYTF. Here the CDR3 DNA reads TGTGCCAGCACTCGTCTAACGGGCGGCTACACCTTC.

V and J are TRBV10-2 and TRBJ2-3, with 13 bases matching TRBD2. Germline CDR1 reads WSHSY; CDR2 reads SAAADI. The CDR3 contains 15 residues. V lost 6 bases and J lost 2; bases outside the gene matches: 2. Here the CDR3 DNA reads TGCGCCAGCAGACTAGCGGGAGGGGCCACAGATACGCAGTATTTT. Translation: CASRLAGGATDTQYF.

The V and J genes are TRBV2 and TRBJ2-7; TRBD2 aligns across 8 bases. The CDR3 loop spans 15 amino acids. The V gene's germline CDR1 is SNHLY and CDR2 FYNNEI. The ends lost 5 bases at V and 3 bases at J; junction bases unmatched: 9. CDR3 bases: TGTGCCAGCAGTCCCCCCGGACTAGCCAACTACGAGCAGTACTTC. This sequence encodes CASSPPGLANYEQYF.